One and the same sample provided the 3 T cell receptor beta chains below, sequenced in a study of low-dose radiotherapy and immunotherapy resistance in tumors. Documented time point: before trial treatment. Covering alpha and beta chains, TRAV- and TRBV-specific primers were used for the first-strand cDNA. Over around 19 PCR cycles, TCRs were amplified from a constant-region primer and V-primer adapter. TCRdb analysed the reads with MiXCR anew, one entry per CDR3 protein. Counted here are tens of thousands of distinct CDR3 sequences, more than 8.5% occurring once; the ten biggest clones make up roughly 1%. This specimen was PBMCs, taken before treatment. Source of these receptors: a male donor with prostate cancer.

This clonotype was seen repeatedly, ten times or more. The V call is TRBV3-1, the J call TRBJ1-3; the D is unclear. Looked up from germline, CDR1 is LGHDT and CDR2 is YNNKEL (reference sequence). The CDR3 covers 15 residues. Trimming took off 1 base at V and 0 bases at J, with 7 bases between the two ends. The DNA of the CDR3 is TGTGCCAGCAGCCAAGGCGGAAACTCTGGAAACACCATATATTTT. This gives the protein CASSQGGNSGNTIYF.

Ten or more counts support this clonotype. The chain uses TRBV4-3 and TRBJ2-7; tentative D call: TRBD1 (6 bases). Between the trimmed V and J ends, which lost 1 base and 8 bases, there was a span of 15 bases. Per the germline V gene, CDR1 is LGHNA and CDR2 is YSLEER. CDR3 size: 14 residues. The CDR3 sequence: CASSQVQGFSKQYF. The CDR3 DNA follows: TGCGCCAGCAGCCAAGTTCAGGGGTTCTCGAAGCAGTACTTC.

The chain has TRBV19 and TRBJ2-1; 8 bases are shared with TRBD2. This CDR3 has 14 amino acids. After removal of 5 bases from V and 7 bases from J, the junction contained 7 bases not matched to a gene. Germline CDR1 and CDR2: LNHDA and SQIVND (reference sequence). This CDR3 reads CASSQGLALNEQFF. The CDR3 bases are TGTGCCAGTAGTCAAGGACTAGCTTTAAATGAGCAGTTCTTC.